The sequence of this TCR beta chain was determined in a study of blood T cell repertoires in COVID-19. Study-wide context: Collection of acute and convalescent COVID-19 samples took place in the United States, Italy and Spain. Sources were T cells, B-cell-depleted T cells, or PBMCs; the material itself was cDNA or gDNA.

V was pared by 4 bases and J by 13 bases, with 15 bases between. CDR3 length: 11 amino acids. The germline V gene has CDR1 DFQATT and CDR2 SNEGSKA (reference sequence). A few counts support this clone. As originally analysed: Reference gene primer amplification in the assay estimated nucleated cell counts. Sequenced by immunoSEQ multiplex PCR; TCRdb stores in-frame clones only, minus some. The DNA gave D and trimming, while V, J and clone size come from that table. The profile shows about 120,000 clones, 71% of them singletons. The chain combines TRBV20-1 with TRBJ2-3; a weak D match, TRBD2 (7 bases). The clonotype comes from a human donor with acute or convalescent COVID-19. The donor label of this sample is uncertain. The sample consisted of peripheral blood. The CDR3 region has the DNA TGCAGTGCTATTTGGCGGGGGCTCAAGTATTTT. Amino acid sequence: CSAIWRGLKYF.